The 5 T cell receptor beta chains in this list originate from one sample, sequenced in a study of blood T cell repertoires in COVID-19. Clones were read by immunoSEQ multiplex PCR, and TCRdb kept only the in-frame ones, dropping some. The sample yields over 200,000 clones, around 85% seen once. Sequencing was done on a sample of PBMCs or T cells enriched from blood (not recorded which). Every receptor here comes from a woman aged 45 to 65 in a cohort exposed to, infected with or recovered from COVID-19 (not recorded which).

The V gene is TRBV5-1, the J gene TRBJ1-6, with D possibly matching TRBD1 (6 bases). The V gene's germline CDR1 is SGHRS and CDR2 YFSETQ. V was clipped by 8 bases and J by 7 bases, with 13 bases between them. The CDR3 spans 13 residues. The CDR3 reads CASQQGRNSPLHF. The CDR3 DNA is TGCGCCAGTCAACAGGGTCGGAATTCACCCCTCCACTTT.

The chain carries TRBV5-3 and TRBJ2-6, with a possible D match to TRBD2 (5 bases). TRBV5-3 is sorted into the ORF group, with uncertain function. CDR3 length: 18 residues. The germline V and J ends were trimmed by 4 bases and 4 bases, with 21 bases remaining between them. In DNA form, the CDR3 reads TGTGCCAGAAGCCCGCCGGGAAGGGAAGCGGACGGGGCCAACGTCCTGACTTTC. It encodes CARSPPGREADGANVLTF.

The V gene is TRBV4-3, the J gene TRBJ2-7; no definite D call. This CDR3 contains 15 residues. Trimming left V 0 bases short and J 2 bases short, with 11 bases between. From germline, CDR1 is LGHNA and CDR2 YSLEER. This CDR3 reads CASSQDQVPPYEQYF. The CDR3 DNA reads TGCGCCAGCAGCCAAGATCAGGTCCCCCCCTACGAGCAGTACTTC.

The chain links TRBV2 to TRBJ1-4; D possibly corresponds to TRBD1 (6 bases). The V and J ends lost 6 bases and 7 bases respectively, with 18 bases between them. This CDR3 is 15 amino acids long. Germline loops: CDR1 SNHLY, CDR2 FYNNEI. The CDR3 spells CASRLEAGAVEKLFF. The CDR3 bases are TGTGCCAGCAGGCTCGAGGCGGGGGCGGTTGAAAAACTGTTTTTT.

The sample holds one count of this clone. The gene calls are TRBV29-1 and TRBJ1-1; D ambiguous. The CDR3 runs 13 residues. Germline V gene lookup returns CDR1 SQVTM and CDR2 ANQGSEA. Trimming removed 6 bases at V and 0 bases at J, with 11 bases between. Here the CDR3 DNA reads TGCAGCGTGTGGCCCGGGATGAACACTGAAGCTTTCTTT. Amino acids: CSVWPGMNTEAFF.